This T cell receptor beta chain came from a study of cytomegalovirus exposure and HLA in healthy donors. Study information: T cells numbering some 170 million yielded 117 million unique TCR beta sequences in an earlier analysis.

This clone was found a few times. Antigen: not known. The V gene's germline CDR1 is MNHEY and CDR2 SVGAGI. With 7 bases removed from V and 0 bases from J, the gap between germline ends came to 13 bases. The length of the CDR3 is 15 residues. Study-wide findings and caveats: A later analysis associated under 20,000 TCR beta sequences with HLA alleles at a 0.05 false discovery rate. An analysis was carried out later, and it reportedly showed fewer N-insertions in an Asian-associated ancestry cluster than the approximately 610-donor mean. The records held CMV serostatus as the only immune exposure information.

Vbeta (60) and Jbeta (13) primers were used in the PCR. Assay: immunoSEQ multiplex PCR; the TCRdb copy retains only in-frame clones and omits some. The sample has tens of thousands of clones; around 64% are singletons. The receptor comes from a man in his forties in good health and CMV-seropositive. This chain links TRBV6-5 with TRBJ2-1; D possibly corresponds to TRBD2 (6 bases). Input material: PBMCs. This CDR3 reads CASIPGDGSYNEQFF. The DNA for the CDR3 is TGTGCCAGCATTCCGGGGGATGGCTCCTACAATGAGCAGTTCTTC.